The rows below give T cell receptor beta chains drawn from one sample of a study of metastatic and nonmetastatic thyroid tumors. TCRdb re-called clones from the PCR reads using MiXCR. The repertoire holds some 45,000 clones, with 9.5% to 13% as singletons. Sequences were obtained from blood. These TCRs come from a male donor with papillary thyroid cancer or a benign thyroid nodule (not recorded which). Some clones in this sample may be carry-over from other donors' samples. CDR3s include the opening cysteine and the closing phenylalanine or tryptophan. A D gene is named only where the DNA matches it firmly. Where a row states a size, it is once, few, many or the class of an expanded clone; other rows omit it.

TRBD2,TRBV20-1,few,TRBJ2-1,CSARDSASGRTYNEQFF,TGCAGTGCTAGAGATTCGGCTAGCGGAAGAACCTACAATGAGCAGTTCTTC
-,TRBV6-2/TRBV6-3,many,TRBJ1-3,CASPTLHYSGNTIYF,TGTGCCAGCCCCACACTGCACTACTCTGGAAACACCATATATTTT
-,TRBV19,many,TRBJ2-1,CASSIETTFNNEQFF,TGTGCCAGTAGTATAGAGACCACATTCAACAATGAGCAGTTCTTC
-,TRBV28,many,TRBJ1-1,CASSFPAGGRNTEAFF,TGTGCCAGCAGTTTCCCCGCGGGAGGTCGGAACACTGAAGCTTTCTTT
-,TRBV28,many,TRBJ1-2,CASRPRWYEGYTF,TGTGCCAGCAGACCCCGGTGGTACGAAGGCTACACCTTC
-,TRBV20-1,-,TRBJ1-1,CSAPKTVNTEAFF,TGCAGTGCTCCTAAGACGGTGAACACTGAAGCTTTCTTT
TRBD2,TRBV20-1,many,TRBJ2-3,CSAIPGLAGTDTQYF,TGCAGTGCTATCCCGGGGCTAGCGGGGACAGATACGCAGTATTTT
TRBD2,TRBV14,many,TRBJ2-1,CASSLAPGTSGHNEQFF,TGTGCCAGCAGCCTCGCGCCCGGGACTAGCGGTCACAATGAGCAGTTCTTC
-,TRBV7-9,many,TRBJ1-6,CASSLLDSLNSPLHF,TGTGCCAGCAGCTTACTCGACAGCCTGAATTCACCCCTCCACTTT
-,TRBV28,many,TRBJ2-7,CASAQGFYEQYF,TGTGCCAGCGCCCAGGGTTTCTACGAGCAGTACTTC
TRBD1,TRBV2,many,TRBJ1-1,CASSVSRTGDRNTEAFF,TGTGCCAGCAGTGTATCTCGGACAGGGGACAGGAACACTGAAGCTTTCTTT
TRBD1,TRBV12-3/TRBV12-4,many,TRBJ2-5,CASSPGQLLETQYF,TGTGCCAGCAGCCCGGGACAGCTCTTGGAGACCCAGTACTTC
TRBD2,TRBV20-1,many,TRBJ2-1,CSAMGLVTYNEQFF,TGCAGTGCGATGGGACTAGTAACTTACAATGAGCAGTTCTTC
TRBD2,TRBV5-4,few,TRBJ2-7,CASSAAGVNEQYF,TGTGCCAGCAGCGCGGCGGGGGTTAATGAGCAGTACTTC
-,TRBV18,few,TRBJ2-7,CASSPDRDYYEQYF,TGTGCCAGCTCACCCGACAGGGACTACTACGAGCAGTACTTC
-,TRBV28,many,TRBJ2-7,CASSLKQGISYEQYF,TGTGCCAGCAGTTTAAAACAGGGAATCTCCTACGAGCAGTACTTC
-,TRBV28,many,TRBJ2-5,CARGGGAYKTTQYF,TGTGCCCGAGGGGGGGGGGCGTATAAAACGACCCAGTACTTC
TRBD1,TRBV7-2,many,TRBJ1-5,CASSPRTGREPQHF,TGTGCCAGCAGCCCCCGGACAGGCCGGGAGCCCCAGCATTTT
TRBD2,TRBV19,many,TRBJ2-1,CASSIVQASGRANEQFF,TGTGCCAGTAGTATAGTCCAGGCTAGCGGGAGGGCCAATGAGCAGTTCTTC
-,TRBV25-1,many,TRBJ1-4,CASSELGAGRDEKLFF,TGTGCCAGCAGTGAATTAGGGGCAGGGAGGGATGAAAAACTGTTTTTT
-,TRBV4-1,many,TRBJ1-1,CASSQDAGNTEAFF,TGCGCCAGCAGCCAAGATGCGGGGAACACTGAAGCTTTCTTT
-,TRBV7-9,many,TRBJ2-3,CASSRRRLVGDTQYF,TGTGCCAGCAGCCGACGTAGACTAGTGGGGGATACGCAGTATTTT
-,TRBV11-2,many,TRBJ1-2,CASSLDGRGYTF,TGTGCCAGCAGCTTAGATGGGCGCGGCTACACCTTC
TRBD1,TRBV18,many,TRBJ1-5,CASSPPGQGPQPQHF,TGTGCCAGCTCACCCCCGGGACAGGGGCCTCAGCCCCAGCATTTT
-,TRBV29-1,many,TRBJ1-1,CSVDVGGPNTEAFF,TGCAGCGTTGACGTGGGGGGCCCGAACACTGAAGCTTTCTTT
-,TRBV10-1,many,TRBJ2-5,CASSRSSGETQYF,TGCGCCAGCAGTAGAAGCTCGGGGGAGACCCAGTACTTC
TRBD1,TRBV7-7,many,TRBJ2-3,CASSLGQGGLDTQYF,TGTGCTAGCAGCTTAGGACAGGGGGGTCTGGATACGCAGTATTTT
-,TRBV5-1,many,TRBJ1-2,CASSLFQGIYGYTF,TGCGCCAGCAGCTTGTTCCAGGGTATCTATGGCTACACCTTC
-,TRBV28,few,TRBJ2-7,CASSLGVSARGEQYF,TGTGCCAGCAGTTTAGGGGTGAGTGCTAGGGGGGAGCAGTACTTC
TRBD1,TRBV10-3,many,TRBJ2-1,CAIRDRVKEGEQFF,TGTGCCATCAGGGACAGGGTGAAGGAGGGAGAGCAGTTCTTC
-,TRBV2,many,TRBJ2-1,CASGSEQFF,TGTGCCAGCGGATCTGAGCAGTTCTTC
-,TRBV6-1,few,TRBJ2-5,CASSPEGGPETQYF,TGTGCCAGCAGCCCTGAGGGGGGCCCTGAGACCCAGTACTTC
TRBD2,TRBV27,-,TRBJ2-5,CASRLAGGPSETQYF,TGTGCCAGCAGGTTAGCGGGAGGGCCCTCGGAGACCCAGTACTTC
-,TRBV7-2,many,TRBJ2-1,CASSLFGETDEQFF,TGTGCCAGCAGCTTATTCGGGGAGACCGATGAGCAGTTCTTC
TRBD1,TRBV7-2,many,TRBJ1-2,CASSPRGQGQHGYTF,TGTGCCAGCAGCCCTCGCGGACAGGGGCAGCATGGCTACACCTTC
-,TRBV10-1,many,TRBJ2-2,CASSSSYRTGELFF,TGCGCCAGCAGCTCCTCTTACCGCACCGGGGAGCTGTTTTTT
-,TRBV28,few,TRBJ2-3,CAGITTTDTQYF,TGTGCCGGCATCACTACTACAGATACGCAGTATTTT
-,TRBV5-1,many,TRBJ1-5,CASSLAENQPQHF,TGCGCCAGCAGCTTAGCCGAGAATCAGCCCCAGCATTTT
TRBD2,TRBV5-1,many,TRBJ2-3,CASSSTSGGTDTQYF,TGCGCCAGCAGCTCGACTAGCGGGGGCACAGATACGCAGTATTTT
TRBD1,TRBV28,few,TRBJ2-7,CASSFSSGTGMYEQYF,TGTGCCAGCAGTTTCTCTTCCGGGACAGGGATGTACGAGCAGTACTTC
TRBD2,TRBV5-4,many,TRBJ2-3,CASSFGSGTSTDTQYF,TGTGCCAGCAGCTTCGGGAGCGGGACTAGCACAGATACGCAGTATTTT
-,TRBV10-2,-,TRBJ2-7,CASRGVRSYEQYF,TGCGCCAGCAGAGGCGTGAGGTCCTACGAGCAGTACTTC
TRBD2,TRBV20-1,many,TRBJ2-2,CSALGTSGHTGELFF,TGCAGTGCTTTAGGGACTAGCGGACACACCGGGGAGCTGTTTTTT
-,TRBV29-1,-,TRBJ2-7,CSVLVYSYEQYF,TGCAGCGTTCTAGTATACTCCTACGAGCAGTACTTC
-,TRBV28,medium-sized,TRBJ1-2,CASSLFQASGYTF,TGTGCCAGCAGTTTATTTCAGGCAAGTGGCTACACCTTC
TRBD2,TRBV29-1,many,TRBJ2-3,CSAKVGLLSTDTQYF,TGCAGCGCTAAGGTGGGACTACTATCCACAGATACGCAGTATTTT
TRBD1,TRBV9,many,TRBJ2-5,CASSETGVGAYGETQYF,TGTGCCAGCAGCGAGACAGGGGTAGGGGCTTATGGAGAGACCCAGTACTTC
-,TRBV28,few,TRBJ1-1,CASSSPSVTWGTAFF,TGTGCCAGCAGCTCTCCCTCCGTGACATGGGGTACAGCTTTCTTT
TRBD1,TRBV6-1,few,TRBJ1-6,CASSPGQGKGSPLHF,TGTGCCAGCAGTCCAGGACAGGGGAAAGGTTCACCCCTCCACTTT
-,TRBV6-2/TRBV6-3,-,TRBJ2-7,CASSYLAGTDRRKSEQYF,TGTGCCAGCAGTTACCTGGCGGGGACGGATAGGAGGAAAAGCGAGCAGTACTTC